These 21 T cell receptor beta chains share one sample of origin, sequenced in a study of cytomegalovirus exposure and HLA in healthy donors. The study ran its PCR with 60 Vbeta and 13 Jbeta primers. The data were produced by immunoSEQ multiplex PCR, yet TCRdb's version contains in-frame clones alone and is incomplete. The table records around 150,000 clones, around 77% of them present only once. What was sequenced was PBMCs. These receptor sequences come from a man between 60 and 75 years old in good health and CMV-seronegative.

V and J are TRBV6-4 and TRBJ2-7, with D unclear. Trimming shortened V by 0 bases and J by 0 bases, and 9 bases separated the two germline ends. CDR3 size: 15 residues. From germline, CDR1 is MRHNA and CDR2 SNTAGT. For the CDR3, the DNA is TGTGCCAGCAGTGACTCATGGAGTAGCTCCTACGAGCAGTACTTC. It is translated as CASSDSWSSSYEQYF.

This clone was counted only a few times. The chain uses TRBV6-5 and TRBJ2-7; D is possibly TRBD2 (6 bases). The V gene lost 0 bases and the J gene lost 4 bases, with 13 bases spanning the gap. CDR3 length: 15 residues. The germline V gene encodes CDR1 MNHEY and CDR2 SVGAGI. In nucleotides, the CDR3 is TGTGCCAGCAGTTACTCAGCGGGTTCGGGATACGAGCAGTACTTC. It translates to CASSYSAGSGYEQYF.

The V call is TRBV19, the J call TRBJ2-3; D not resolved. Between the trimmed V and J ends, which lost 4 bases and 0 bases, there was a span of 14 bases. The germline V gene has CDR1 LNHDA and CDR2 SQIVND (reference sequence). The CDR3 runs 16 residues. The CDR3 loop reads CASSTPVSTSTDTQYF. The DNA of the CDR3 is TGTGCCAGTAGTACCCCGGTCTCAACTAGCACAGATACGCAGTATTTT.

The V call is TRBV7-7, the J call TRBJ2-1; TRBD2 is a possible D gene (6 bases). Trimming removed 4 bases at V and 9 bases at J, with 16 bases between. The CDR3 has 14 residues. Germline V gene lookup returns CDR1 SSHAT and CDR2 FNYEAQ (reference sequence). CDR3 in amino acids: CASSSGLEGTEQFF. The DNA of the CDR3 is TGTGCCAGCAGCTCGGGACTGGAGGGGACTGAGCAGTTCTTC. Filled out from reference TRBV7-7 and TRBJ2-1, the complete variable domain reads GAGVSQSPRYKVTKRGQDVTLRCDPISSHATLYWYQQALGQGPEFLTYFNYEAQPDKSGLPSDRFSAERPEGSISTLTIQRTEQRDSAMYRCASSSGLEGTEQFFGPGTRLTVL.

The gene calls are TRBV6-5 and TRBJ1-2, with TRBD1 as a possible D gene (5 bases). CDR3 length equals 15 residues. The V end lost 0 bases, the J end lost 0 bases, and 8 bases lay between the germline ends. Germline V gene sequence: CDR1 MNHEY, CDR2 SVGAGI. The DNA for the CDR3 is TGTGCCAGCAGTTACTCTTTAGGGGCTAACTATGGCTACACCTTC. Its translation is CASSYSLGANYGYTF.

The chain joins TRBV5-6 to TRBJ2-1; 9 nucleotides agree with TRBD2. The V gene's germline CDR1 is SGHDT and CDR2 YYEEEE. The CDR3 is 16 amino acids. With 3 bases clipped from V and 5 bases from J, the junction kept 9 bases outside the gene matches. The CDR3 coding sequence is TGTGCCAGCAGCTCCCTTCGACTAGCGGTTAACAATGAGCAGTTCTTC. Protein sequence: CASSSLRLAVNNEQFF.

The rearrangement uses TRBV6-5 and TRBJ1-6, with 11 nucleotides matching TRBD1. After removal of 4 bases from V and 9 bases from J, the junction contained 2 bases not matched to a gene. The CDR3 covers 14 residues. Germline CDR1 reads MNHEY; CDR2 reads SVGAGI. The CDR3, as DNA: TGTGCCAGCAGTTCCGGGACAGGGGGTTCACCCCTCCACTTT. It translates to CASSSGTGGSPLHF.

This clone appeared a few times. The V and J genes are TRBV4-3 and TRBJ2-3, with D perhaps TRBD1 (6 bases). Germline CDR1 reads LGHNA; CDR2 reads YSLEER. The V gene lost 1 base and the J gene lost 7 bases, with 12 bases spanning the gap. The length of the CDR3 is 14 residues. The CDR3 region has the DNA TGCGCCAGCAGCCAAGGGCAGGGGCGAAATACGCAGTATTTT. This sequence encodes CASSQGQGRNTQYF.

CDR3 DNA: TGTGCCTGGGCGACAGGGATGGATCAGCCCCAGCATTTT. Its translation: CAWATGMDQPQHF. The rearrangement joins TRBV30 to TRBJ1-5; 7 bases map to TRBD1. CDR1 is GTSNPN and CDR2 is SVGIG in the germline V gene (reference sequence). The CDR3 has 13 residues. Losses at the gene ends were 5 bases for V and 5 bases for J; bases not matched to a gene: 6.

A single count supports this clone. The V and J genes are TRBV5-1 and TRBJ2-5, with TRBD1 matching 9 bases. Trimming at V came to 5 bases and at J to 4 bases, leaving 9 bases not matched to a gene. This CDR3 comprises 15 residues. Germline CDR1 SGHRS, CDR2 YFSETQ. The CDR3 region is CASRRQGGTVETQYF. The CDR3 nucleotides read TGCGCCAGCAGAAGACAGGGGGGCACGGTAGAGACCCAGTACTTC.

The chain employs TRBV28 and TRBJ2-3; 15 nucleotides line up with TRBD2. Germline loops: CDR1 MDHEN, CDR2 SYDVKM. This CDR3 comprises 18 residues. V lost 6 bases, J lost 1 base, and 8 bases stayed unmatched. The CDR3 region is CASRGLAGGQGGTDTQYF. The DNA for the CDR3 is TGTGCCAGCAGGGGACTAGCGGGGGGACAAGGGGGCACAGATACGCAGTATTTT.

This clone occurred a few times. The rearrangement joins TRBV5-1 to TRBJ2-5; TRBD2 might be the D (5 bases). V lost 4 bases and J lost 5, with 18 bases in between. The V gene's germline CDR1 is SGHRS and CDR2 YFSETQ. This CDR3 is 15 amino acids long. The CDR3 nucleotides read TGCGCCAGCAGCACCCTCCTCGGGGTGGGTGAGACCCAGTACTTC. Translation: CASSTLLGVGETQYF.

V is TRBV29-1 and J is TRBJ2-3, with unresolved D. The CDR3 has 16 residues. The V end lost 0 bases, the J end lost 0 bases, and 13 bases lay between the germline ends. Germline values: CDR1 SQVTM, CDR2 ANQGSEA. The CDR3 nucleotides are TGCAGCGTTGAAGATCAGCTACAGATAAGCACAGATACGCAGTATTTT. Translating it yields CSVEDQLQISTDTQYF.

The table lists this clone with a count of one. V is TRBV7-6 and J is TRBJ2-5; TRBD2 matches at 7 bases. Germline CDR1 reads SGHVS; CDR2 reads FNYEAQ. This CDR3 comprises 16 residues. J was trimmed by 5 bases and V by 0 bases; bases with no gene match: 9. CDR3 loop: CASSLATAGEGETQYF. In DNA form, the CDR3 reads TGTGCCAGCAGCTTAGCTACGGCGGGAGAGGGGGAGACCCAGTACTTC.

As DNA, the CDR3 is TGCGCCAGCAGCCCGACATGGGGGGACACTGAAGCTTTCTTT. Amino acids: CASSPTWGDTEAFF. The V call is TRBV5-1, the J call TRBJ1-1, with a tentative D call TRBD1 (5 bases). The CDR3 is 14 residues long. From germline, CDR1 is SGHRS and CDR2 YFSETQ. V shed 4 bases and J shed 3 bases, with 13 bases lying between them.

The chain links TRBV5-1 to TRBJ1-1, with D perhaps TRBD1 (6 bases). Germline values: CDR1 SGHRS, CDR2 YFSETQ. CDR3 length equals 13 residues. V lost 4 bases to trimming and J lost 1 base, with 8 bases between them. The CDR3 reads CASSPTGNTEAFF. CDR3 nucleotide sequence: TGCGCCAGCAGCCCGACAGGGAACACTGAAGCTTTCTTT.

As to this clone: This sample also contains other DNA sequences that code for the same CDR3. The rearrangement links TRBV5-1 to TRBJ1-1; possible D gene TRBD1, 5 bases. V dropped 0 bases and J dropped 2 bases, with 8 bases sitting between them. The length of the CDR3 is 14 residues. CDR1 SGHRS and CDR2 YFSETQ come from the germline V gene. The CDR3: CASSLGQPNTEAFF. DNA for the CDR3: TGCGCCAGCAGCTTGGGACAGCCAAACACTGAAGCTTTCTTT.

This rearrangement joins TRBV27 to TRBJ1-5, with 11 bases lining up with TRBD1. V was clipped by 1 base and J by 5 bases; unmatched bases: 7. Per the germline V gene, CDR1 is MNHEY and CDR2 is SMNVEV (reference sequence). The CDR3 sequence is 17 residues long. CDR3 nucleotides: TGTGCCAGCAGTTTATTTGGGACAGGGGGTCAGGATCAGCCCCAGCATTTT. This gives the protein CASSLFGTGGQDQPQHF.

This rearrangement joins TRBV7-2 to TRBJ1-4; a possible D gene is TRBD1 (6 bases). V was clipped by 3 bases and J by 7 bases, with 15 bases between them. Germline CDR1 and CDR2: SGHTA and FQGNSA. The CDR3 spans 15 residues. CDR3 sequence: CASSFGGASGEKLFF. The CDR3 nucleotides read TGTGCCAGCAGCTTTGGGGGGGCGTCCGGTGAAAAACTGTTTTTT.

The gene calls are TRBV5-1 and TRBJ1-1; 10 bases agree with TRBD1. V shed 4 bases, J shed 3 bases, and the junction held 3 bases outside the gene matches. Germline values: CDR1 SGHRS, CDR2 YFSETQ. This CDR3 has 14 amino acids. CDR3 sequence reads: CASSVGTGDTEAFF. The CDR3 bases are TGCGCCAGCAGCGTTGGGACAGGGGACACTGAAGCTTTCTTT.

The chain recombines TRBV4-2 with TRBJ2-7; weak D call: TRBD1 (6 bases). The CDR3 spans 15 residues. Germline assignment: CDR1 LGHNA and CDR2 YNFKEQ. Between the trimmed V and J ends, which lost 0 bases and 3 bases, there was a span of 12 bases. The CDR3 DNA sequence: TGTGCCAGCAGCCAAGAAGGGACATTACGCTACGAGCAGTACTTC. This sequence encodes CASSQEGTLRYEQYF.